Listed here are 25 T cell receptor beta chains from one sample, sequenced in a study of blood T cell repertoires in COVID-19 (dated by TCRdb to the early 2020s). Library creation used the immunoSEQ multiplex PCR assay. TCRdb limited this immuneACCESS table to in-frame rearrangements with V and J called. A share of clones is missing; checked studies link under half to unresolved V genes, and the rest is unexplained. Present in this sample are roughly 110,000 clones, 70% to 90% of which were seen just once. The leading ten clones occupy 1.1% to 1.5% of the sample. What was sequenced was peripheral blood. These receptors were collected from a man between 35 and 55 years old with acute or convalescent COVID-19.

V gene TRBV18 combines with J gene TRBJ1-4; 7 bases match TRBD1. Germline assignment: CDR1 KGHSH and CDR2 LQKENI. The ends lost 6 bases at V and 2 bases at J; junction bases unmatched: 6. The CDR3 contains 15 residues. The CDR3 sequence is CASSEGATTNEKLFF. DNA of the CDR3: TGTGCCAGCTCGGAGGGGGCAACGACTAATGAAAAACTGTTTTTT.

The gene calls are TRBV6-2 or TRBV6-3 and TRBJ2-7; TRBD2 might be the D (5 bases). Germline lookup yields CDR1 MNHEY and CDR2 SVGEGT. The CDR3 loop spans 15 amino acids. V shed 5 bases and J shed 5 bases, with 19 bases lying between them. The CDR3 DNA reads TGTGCCAGCAGTCTCCTCGGGCGGTCCGGGGACGAGCAGTACTTC. Translating it yields CASSLLGRSGDEQYF.

This clone turned up a few times. V usage is TRBV28 and J usage is TRBJ1-5, with 7 bases matching TRBD1. The CDR3 covers 15 residues. After removal of 4 bases from V and 5 bases from J, the junction contained 8 bases not matched to a gene. In germline, CDR1 is MDHEN, CDR2 SYDVKM. CDR3 amino acids: CASSSGNRGHQPQHF. The CDR3 coding sequence is TGTGCCAGCAGTTCGGGGAACAGGGGCCATCAGCCCCAGCATTTT.

The CDR3 region has the DNA TGTGCCAGCAGCCGGACAATTAGCTCCTACAATGAGCAGTTCTTC. Amino acids: CASSRTISSYNEQFF. The V gene is TRBV4-2, the J gene TRBJ2-1; possibly TRBD1 for D (5 bases). CDR1 and CDR2 (germline): LGHNA, YNFKEQ. The CDR3 extends over 15 amino acids. Between the trimmed V and J ends, which lost 4 bases and 0 bases, there was a span of 10 bases.

The chain combines TRBV29-1 with TRBJ1-2; no firm D call. The CDR3 is made up of 10 amino acids. Germline V CDR1 and CDR2: SQVTM, ANQGSEA. Trimming took 3 bases from V and 4 from J, leaving 3 bases between them. The CDR3 DNA reads TGCAGCGTTGAGAGCTATGGCTACACCTTC. This translates into CSVESYGYTF.

This chain uses TRBV4-1 with TRBJ2-5; 8 bases agree with TRBD2. The CDR3 runs 15 residues. After removal of 1 base from V and 5 bases from J, the junction contained 6 bases not matched to a gene. The germline V gene encodes CDR1 MGHRA and CDR2 YSYEKL. In nucleotides, the CDR3 is TGCGCCAGCAGCCAAGGACGGGGGGGCCGGGAGACCCAGTACTTC. Its protein product is CASSQGRGGRETQYF.

The chain combines TRBV7-2 with TRBJ1-4; possible D gene TRBD1, 6 bases. The CDR3 contains 18 residues. The germline V gene encodes CDR1 SGHTA and CDR2 FQGNSA. Trimming shortened V by 1 base and J by 5 bases, and 20 bases separated the two germline ends. CDR3 in amino acids: CASSLGARTGPLNEKLFF. The CDR3 region has the DNA TGTGCCAGCAGCTTAGGAGCCCGAACAGGGCCCCTCAATGAAAAACTGTTTTTT.

The V gene is TRBV6-5, the J gene TRBJ1-4, with D perhaps TRBD1 (6 bases). The CDR3 contains 13 residues. Trimming left V 6 bases short and J 3 bases short, with 8 bases between. The germline gives CDR1 MNHEY, CDR2 SVGAGI. The CDR3 nucleotides are TGTGCCAGCAGCCGGACAGCTAATGAAAAACTGTTTTTT. This codes for CASSRTANEKLFF.

The chain links TRBV6-2 or TRBV6-3 to TRBJ2-3; D is perhaps TRBD2 (6 bases). Trimming removed 5 bases from V and 6 bases from J, with 18 bases in between. Per germline, CDR1 MNHEY and CDR2 SVGEGT. The CDR3 has 15 amino acids. For the CDR3, the DNA is TGTGCCAGCAGTCCGGGACTTCGGCCGGGGGATACGCAGTATTTT. Encoded protein: CASSPGLRPGDTQYF.

This chain connects TRBV12-3 or TRBV12-4 to TRBJ2-7; D possibly corresponds to TRBD2 (6 bases). V was shortened by 3 bases and J by 7 bases, with 13 bases between the two germline ends. This CDR3 region has 13 residues. CDR3 DNA sequence: TGTGCCAGCAGTTTTGGGGGGACGGAGGAGCAGTACTTC. It yields the protein CASSFGGTEEQYF.

V is TRBV7-3 and J is TRBJ2-1; 10 bases match TRBD2. V lost 0 bases and J lost 6; bases outside the gene matches: 8. Germline V gives CDR1 SGHTA, CDR2 FQGTGA. The CDR3 consists of 17 residues. The CDR3 protein is CASSLTSGRGSLNEQFF. The CDR3 DNA follows: TGTGCCAGCAGCTTAACGAGCGGGAGGGGCTCGCTCAATGAGCAGTTCTTC. Drawing the rest from reference TRBV7-3 and TRBJ2-1, the complete variable domain is GAGVSQTPSNKVTEKGKYVELRCDPISGHTALYWYRQSLGQGPEFLIYFQGTGAADDSGLPNDRFFAVRPEGSVSTLKIQRTERGDSAVYLCASSLTSGRGSLNEQFFGPGTRLTVL.

The genes are TRBV7-2 and TRBJ2-7, with TRBD2 as a possible D gene (5 bases). Germline V CDR1 and CDR2: SGHTA, FQGNSA. V was trimmed by 5 bases and J by 0 bases, leaving 14 bases between them. This CDR3 comprises 15 residues. For the CDR3, the DNA is TGTGCCAGCAGCCGGTCGGCGGGCAGCTCCTACGAGCAGTACTTC. This translates into CASSRSAGSSYEQYF.

The gene calls are TRBV9 and TRBJ1-1, with TRBD1 as a possible D gene (5 bases). The CDR3 sequence is 12 residues long. V was shortened by 3 bases and J by 11 bases, with 14 bases between the two germline ends. CDR1 and CDR2 from the germline V gene are SGDLS and YYNGEE. CDR3 residues: CASSAGVSQAFF. In DNA form, the CDR3 reads TGTGCCAGCAGCGCGGGGGTTAGCCAGGCTTTCTTT.

This clone has only one observation. The J gene is TRBJ2-3, the V gene TRBV19; 13 bases line up with TRBD2. Unmatched junction bases numbered 6, after V lost 7 bases and J lost 2 bases. CDR1 and CDR2 from the germline V gene are LNHDA and SQIVND (reference sequence). The CDR3 has 16 amino acids. The CDR3 is CASKRTSGSHTDTQYF. CDR3 in DNA: TGTGCCAGTAAGCGGACTAGCGGGAGCCACACAGATACGCAGTATTTT.

The V gene is TRBV4-2, the J gene TRBJ2-2; 8 bases match TRBD2. Trimming cost V 3 bases and J 7 bases; bases outside gene matches: 10. This CDR3 is 16 amino acids long. CDR1 is LGHNA, CDR2 YNFKEQ, per germline. CDR3 nucleotides: TGTGCCAGCAGCCAGGAGACTAGCGCCTCGATCGGGGAGCTGTTTTTT. Translated: CASSQETSASIGELFF.

The chain links TRBV7-2 to TRBJ2-3; 9 bases agree with TRBD2. Trimming at V came to 3 bases and at J to 2 bases, leaving 3 bases not matched to a gene. The CDR3 spans 15 residues. Germline CDR1 reads SGHTA; CDR2 reads FQGNSA. CDR3 DNA: TGTGCCAGCAGCTTTGAGCGGGGGGTCACAGATACGCAGTATTTT. Translating it yields CASSFERGVTDTQYF.

This sequence joins TRBV6-4 and TRBJ2-3; 9 bases align to TRBD1. Losses at the gene ends were 2 bases for V and 0 bases for J; bases not matched to a gene: 3. The CDR3 has 16 amino acids. Germline assignment: CDR1 MRHNA and CDR2 SNTAGT. The CDR3 DNA follows: TGTGCCAGCAGTGACCACGGGACAGGGAGCACAGATACGCAGTATTTT. Translating gives CASSDHGTGSTDTQYF.

This chain uses TRBV9 with TRBJ2-7; D might be TRBD2 (5 bases). The CDR3 is 15 amino acids. Trimming took 4 bases from V and 2 from J, leaving 16 bases between them. The germline V gene encodes CDR1 SGDLS and CDR2 YYNGEE. The CDR3 sequence: CASSPGPSGTYEQYF. The DNA of the CDR3 is TGTGCCAGCAGCCCCGGCCCCAGCGGCACCTACGAGCAGTACTTC. The full variable domain, completed using reference TRBV9 and TRBJ2-7, is DSGVTQTPKHLITATGQRVTLRCSPRSGDLSVYWYQQSLDQGLQFLIQYYNGEERAKGNILERFSAQQFPDLHSELNLSSLELGDSALYFCASSPGPSGTYEQYFGPGTRLTVT.

The chain combines TRBV28 with TRBJ2-4, with D perhaps TRBD1 (6 bases). Germline CDR1 MDHEN, CDR2 SYDVKM. This CDR3 is built from 13 residues. Trimming removed 4 bases from V and 7 bases from J, with 11 bases in between. In DNA, the CDR3 is TGTGCCAGCAGTTCGGACAGCCGGAACATTCAGTACTTC. Its protein product is CASSSDSRNIQYF.

In nucleotides, the CDR3 is TGTGCCAGCAGCCCGGGACAGGGAAGAGGCTACACCTTC. Its protein product is CASSPGQGRGYTF. The V gene is TRBV6-6, the J gene TRBJ1-2; 9 nucleotides line up with TRBD1. Germline V gives CDR1 MNHNY, CDR2 SVGAGI (reference sequence). Unmatched junction bases numbered 7, after V lost 6 bases and J lost 8 bases. The CDR3 spans 13 residues.

V usage is TRBV7-6 and J usage is TRBJ2-3; D not certain. CDR1 and CDR2 from the germline V gene are SGHVS and FNYEAQ. The V and J ends lost 5 bases and 0 bases respectively, with 9 bases between them. The CDR3 spans 14 residues. The CDR3 loop reads CASSQTPSTDTQYF. CDR3 DNA sequence: TGTGCCAGCAGCCAGACACCGAGCACAGATACGCAGTATTTT. Looking up the rest from reference TRBV7-6 and TRBJ2-3 gives the full variable domain: GAGVSQSPRYKVTKRGQDVALRCDPISGHVSLYWYRQALGQGPEFLTYFNYEAQQDKSGLPNDRFSAERPEGSISTLTIQRTEQRDSAMYRCASSQTPSTDTQYFGPGTRLTVL.

The genes are TRBV7-9 and TRBJ2-4; D is ambiguous. Trimming shortened V by 5 bases and J by 3 bases, and 8 bases separated the two germline ends. The CDR3 loop spans 13 amino acids. Germline V gene data show CDR1 as SEHNR and CDR2 as FQNEAQ (reference sequence). CDR3: CASSDSGKNIQYF. The CDR3 nucleotides read TGTGCCAGCAGCGATTCAGGCAAAAACATTCAGTACTTC.

The V call is TRBV19, the J call TRBJ2-7, with TRBD1 matching over 9 bases. V shed 5 bases and J 2 bases; nucleotides not matched to a gene: 7. The CDR3 is made up of 15 amino acids. Germline-derived CDR1 and CDR2 are LNHDA and SQIVND (reference sequence). For the CDR3, the DNA is TGTGCCAGTAGTGTCGACAGGGGGGCGACCTACGAGCAGTACTTC. This encodes CASSVDRGATYEQYF.

The V gene is TRBV27, the J gene TRBJ2-3; 8 nucleotides align to TRBD1. CDR1 and CDR2 (germline): MNHEY, SMNVEV (reference sequence). V was pared by 2 bases and J by 1 base, with 2 bases of the junction left unmatched. The CDR3 has 15 amino acids. The DNA for the CDR3 is TGTGCCAGCAGTTTAGAGGACAGGGGCACAGATACGCAGTATTTT. It specifies CASSLEDRGTDTQYF.

The chain has TRBV6-5 and TRBJ1-2; D remains ambiguous. Germline V lookup: CDR1 MNHEY, CDR2 SVGAGI. The V and J ends lost 7 bases and 4 bases respectively, with 16 bases between them. The CDR3 spans 14 residues. CDR3 amino acids: CASTQPHSPYGYTF. CDR3 bases: TGTGCCAGCACCCAACCTCATAGTCCCTATGGCTACACCTTC.